Sequencing of this T cell receptor beta chain was carried out in a study of identical twins. Study outcomes and limitations: With beta out-of-frame sequences, excess sharing by twins was weaker. Where out-of-frame alpha sequences were twin-shared, they showed excess low generation probability.

Concerning this clonotype: Its target is unknown.

Using its own MiXCR run on the 5' RACE reads, TCRdb lists one record per CDR3 protein. The sample contains more than 1.5 million distinct CDR3 sequences, less than 35% of which appear only once. Material for sequencing was cord blood. This TCR was sampled from a newborn girl in good health.

The CDR3 nucleotides are TGTGCCAGCAGCCAGAGACAGGGTAACACTGAAGCTTTCTTT. Protein: CASSQRQGNTEAFF. The chain couples TRBV3-1 to TRBJ1-1; 7 bases fit TRBD1. With V trimmed by 3 bases and J by 2 bases, 3 bases remained unmatched. Germline V gives CDR1 LGHDT, CDR2 YNNKEL (reference sequence). The CDR3 runs to 14 residues.